The next 21 T cell receptor beta chains were all read from a single sample in a study of blood T cell repertoires in COVID-19. Sequenced by immunoSEQ multiplex PCR; TCRdb stores in-frame clones only, minus some. Of about 270,000 clones listed, around four fifths are singletons. The sample was peripheral blood. These receptor sequences come from a woman aged 45-59 years who had recovered from COVID-19.

The V and J genes are TRBV21-1 and TRBJ2-5; the table's D call, TRBD1, was not checked against the DNA. TRBV21-1 is a known pseudogene. The CDR3 length is 15 residues. This CDR3 is CASRGWDRALETQYF. CDR3 DNA: TGTGCCAGCAGAGGCTGGGACAGGGCTTTGGAGACCCAGTACTTC.

V is TRBV7-3 and J is TRBJ2-2; TRBD2 agrees at 13 bases. V gave up 5 bases and J gave up 2 bases; unmatched junction bases: 11. Germline CDR1 and CDR2: SGHTA and FQGTGA. The CDR3 sequence is 19 residues long. CDR3 sequence: CASSPPRGLAGLNTGELFF. The CDR3, as DNA: TGTGCCAGCAGCCCCCCTCGGGGACTAGCGGGGCTTAACACCGGGGAGCTGTTTTTT.

This chain joins TRBV10-3 and TRBJ1-2; 7 bases fit TRBD1. Losses at the gene ends were 7 bases for V and 2 bases for J; bases not matched to a gene: 10. Germline CDR1 reads ENHRY; CDR2 reads SYGVKD. The CDR3 runs to 15 residues. The CDR3 nucleotides are TGTGCCATCACTCAGGGGACAGCAGTAAACTATGGCTACACCTTC. Protein: CAITQGTAVNYGYTF.

On this clone: Other DNA sequences in the same sample also yield this CDR3. The V and J genes are TRBV6-5 and TRBJ2-7; 7 nucleotides align to TRBD2. The J segment lost 4 bases and the V segment lost 0 bases, leaving 0 bases of the junction unmatched. Germline V gene data show CDR1 as MNHEY and CDR2 as SVGAGI. The length of the CDR3 is 13 residues. The CDR3 nucleotides read TGTGCCAGCAGTTACTCAGCGGGATACGAGCAGTACTTC. Amino acids: CASSYSAGYEQYF.

This chain connects TRBV9 to TRBJ1-3, with D possibly matching TRBD1 (6 bases). Trimming took off 3 bases at V and 2 bases at J, with 12 bases between the two ends. Germline assignment: CDR1 SGDLS and CDR2 YYNGEE. There are 15 residues in the CDR3. The DNA of the CDR3 is TGTGCCAGCAGCGCGCAGGGGCCGGCTGGAAACACCATATATTTT. This gives the protein CASSAQGPAGNTIYF.

The rearrangement links TRBV7-9 to TRBJ1-1; D gene ambiguous. Between the trimmed V and J ends, which lost 2 bases and 4 bases, there was a span of 5 bases. The CDR3 contains 12 residues. Germline loops: CDR1 SEHNR, CDR2 FQNEAQ (reference sequence). The CDR3 loop reads CASSLSVTEAFF. In DNA form, the CDR3 reads TGTGCCAGCAGCTTATCCGTCACTGAAGCTTTCTTT.

The gene calls are TRBV28 and TRBJ2-7, with D perhaps TRBD1 (6 bases). The germline CDR1 and CDR2 sequences are MDHEN and SYDVKM. The CDR3 runs 14 residues. Trimming removed 8 bases from V and 3 bases from J, with 17 bases in between. CDR3 protein: CASGTPTTVYEQYF. CDR3 bases: TGTGCCAGCGGGACACCCACAACAGTCTACGAGCAGTACTTC.

The CDR3 nucleotides are TGTGCCAGCAGCCCAAGCTGGGGGGGACAAGAGACCCAGTACTTC. Its protein product is CASSPSWGGQETQYF. The chain is built from TRBV27 and TRBJ2-5; TRBD2 agrees at 7 bases. The CDR3 runs 15 residues. Per the germline V gene, CDR1 is MNHEY and CDR2 is SMNVEV (reference sequence). V was clipped by 6 bases and J by 2 bases; unmatched bases: 9.

The V call is TRBV27, the J call TRBJ2-7; D possibly corresponds to TRBD1 (6 bases). Germline V gene sequence: CDR1 MNHEY, CDR2 SMNVEV (reference sequence). This CDR3 comprises 16 residues. V lost 5 bases, J lost 0 bases, and 17 bases lay in between. The CDR3 coding sequence is TGTGCCAGCAGTAAATCCCCCCAGGGGAGCTCCTACGAGCAGTACTTC. This encodes CASSKSPQGSSYEQYF.

V usage is TRBV18 and J usage is TRBJ1-1, with D unclear. V was pared by 6 bases and J by 4 bases, with 18 bases between. Germline CDR1 and CDR2: KGHSH and LQKENI. The CDR3 totals 15 residues. The CDR3: CASSLAGYTPTEAFF. CDR3 nucleotide sequence: TGTGCCAGCTCTTTGGCAGGATACACACCCACTGAAGCTTTCTTT.

The table lists this clone with a few counts. V is TRBV5-4 and J is TRBJ2-7; D remains ambiguous. CDR3 length equals 15 residues. Trimming cost V 1 base and J 0 bases, with 11 bases left between them. Germline loops: CDR1 SGHNT, CDR2 YYREEE (reference sequence). CDR3 sequence (DNA): TGTGCCAGCAGCTTGCCCGCCGCCAGCTCCTACGAGCAGTACTTC. Amino acid sequence: CASSLPAASSYEQYF.

The rearrangement links TRBV24-1 to TRBJ2-2; the D gene is possibly TRBD1 (6 bases). Trimming removed 6 bases from V and 6 bases from J, with 16 bases in between. CDR1 and CDR2 (germline): KGHDR, SFDVKD. The CDR3 is made up of 15 amino acids. CDR3 amino acids: CATSYPGHRSGELFF. The CDR3 DNA reads as TGTGCCACCAGTTATCCGGGACATAGGTCCGGGGAGCTGTTTTTT.

The chain carries TRBV20-1 and TRBJ2-3; D is unclear. The germline V gene has CDR1 DFQATT and CDR2 SNEGSKA (reference sequence). This CDR3 contains 13 residues. V dropped 3 bases and J dropped 2 bases, with 9 bases sitting between them. The CDR3 loop reads CSASGQATDTQYF. The CDR3 coding sequence is TGCAGTGCTAGTGGTCAGGCCACAGATACGCAGTATTTT.

J is TRBJ2-7 and V is TRBV5-6, with 7 positions matching TRBD1. Germline CDR1 and CDR2: SGHDT and YYEEEE. This CDR3 comprises 15 residues. Trimming at V came to 4 bases and at J to 4 bases, leaving 11 bases not matched to a gene. CDR3 loop: CASSQTSGQHYEQYF. Here the CDR3 DNA reads TGTGCCAGCAGCCAAACCTCGGGACAGCATTACGAGCAGTACTTC. Combining the CDR3 with reference TRBV5-6 and TRBJ2-7 gives the whole variable domain DAGVTQSPTHLIKTRGQQVTLRCSPKSGHDTVSWYQQALGQGPQFIFQYYEEEERQRGNFPDRFSGHQFPNYSSELNVNALLLGDSALYLCASSQTSGQHYEQYFGPGTRLTVT.

The genes are TRBV5-4 and TRBJ1-3, with D tentatively TRBD1 (5 bases). CDR1 is SGHNT and CDR2 is YYREEE in the germline V gene (reference sequence). Trimming shortened V by 0 bases and J by 4 bases, and 20 bases separated the two germline ends. The CDR3 is 18 residues long. CDR3 in amino acids: CASSLAITSRGKGNTIYF. CDR3 coding DNA: TGTGCCAGCAGCTTGGCCATAACAAGTCGGGGGAAAGGAAACACCATATATTTT.

The chain has TRBV5-1 and TRBJ2-5; TRBD2 is a possible D gene (6 bases). Germline-derived CDR1 and CDR2 are SGHRS and YFSETQ. CDR3 length: 14 residues. Trimming shortened V by 0 bases and J by 5 bases, and 11 bases separated the two germline ends. This CDR3 reads CASSLGRALETQYF. In DNA, the CDR3 is TGCGCCAGCAGCTTGGGGAGGGCTCTTGAGACCCAGTACTTC.

The chain carries TRBV7-8 and TRBJ2-3; 8 nucleotides agree with TRBD2. CDR3 length: 16 residues. Germline-derived CDR1 and CDR2 are SGHVS and FQNEAQ. V was pared by 2 bases and J by 1 base, with 5 bases of the junction left unmatched. CDR3 amino acids: CASSLPGLAGTDTQYF. Written as DNA, the CDR3 is TGTGCCAGCAGCTTACCCGGACTAGCTGGCACAGATACGCAGTATTTT.

This chain uses TRBV27 with TRBJ1-1, with TRBD1 as a possible D gene (5 bases). The CDR3 contains 16 residues. Per germline, CDR1 MNHEY and CDR2 SMNVEV (reference sequence). The V end was cut by 2 bases, the J end by 1 base, with 14 bases between. In DNA form, the CDR3 reads TGTGCCAGCAGTTTAAAGGGGTGGACGGGGAACACTGAAGCTTTCTTT. This gives the protein CASSLKGWTGNTEAFF.

J is TRBJ1-3 and V is TRBV18; D is ambiguous. Germline CDR1 reads KGHSH; CDR2 reads LQKENI. The ends were cut back, 6 bases at V and 0 bases at J, with 15 bases in the middle. This CDR3 is 16 amino acids long. The CDR3 region has the DNA TGTGCCAGCTCGCCCTACGATAGTAGCTCTGGAAACACCATATATTTT. Translation gives CASSPYDSSSGNTIYF. The full variable domain, with the rest looked up from reference TRBV18 and TRBJ1-3, is NAGVMQNPRHLVRRRGQEARLRCSPMKGHSHVYWYRQLPEEGLKFMVYLQKENIIDESGMPKERFSAEFPKEGPSILRIQQVVRGDSAAYFCASSPYDSSSGNTIYFGEGSWLTVV.

The chain uses TRBV7-9 and TRBJ2-7; 7 bases line up with TRBD1. This CDR3 is 14 amino acids long. The J segment lost 7 bases and the V segment lost 1 base, leaving 7 bases of the junction unmatched. Germline lookup yields CDR1 SEHNR and CDR2 FQNEAQ (reference sequence). The CDR3 is CASSLDQGVLEQYF. As DNA, the CDR3 is TGTGCCAGCAGCTTAGATCAGGGGGTCTTGGAGCAGTACTTC.

The chain is built from TRBV5-1 and TRBJ2-1; 15 bases agree with TRBD2. Germline assignment: CDR1 SGHRS and CDR2 YFSETQ. V was pared by 2 bases and J by 6 bases, with 6 bases of the junction left unmatched. CDR3 length: 17 amino acids. DNA of the CDR3: TGCGCCAGCAGCTTAAATCCGGGACTAGCGGGAGGCAATGAGCAGTTCTTC. It encodes CASSLNPGLAGGNEQFF.